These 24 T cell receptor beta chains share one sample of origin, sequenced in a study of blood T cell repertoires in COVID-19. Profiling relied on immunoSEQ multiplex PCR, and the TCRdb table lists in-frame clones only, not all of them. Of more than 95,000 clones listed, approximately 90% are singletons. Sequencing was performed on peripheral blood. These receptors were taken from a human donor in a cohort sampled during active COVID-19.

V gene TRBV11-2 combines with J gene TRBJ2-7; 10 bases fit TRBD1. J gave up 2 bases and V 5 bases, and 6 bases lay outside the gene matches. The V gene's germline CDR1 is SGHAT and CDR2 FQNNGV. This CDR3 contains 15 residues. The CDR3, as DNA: TGTGCCAGCAGCCTACGACAGGGGGCCCCCTACGAGCAGTACTTC. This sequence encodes CASSLRQGAPYEQYF.

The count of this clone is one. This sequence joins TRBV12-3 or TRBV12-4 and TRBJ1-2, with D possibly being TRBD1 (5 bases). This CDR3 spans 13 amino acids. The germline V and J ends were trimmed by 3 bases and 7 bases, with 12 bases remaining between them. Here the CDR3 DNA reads TGTGCCAGCAGTTTTTGGGGGGACGGTGGCTACACCTTC. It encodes CASSFWGDGGYTF.

The CDR3 bases are TGCGCCAGCAGCTTGGGCGGGACTAACACAGATACGCAGTATTTT. Protein product: CASSLGGTNTDTQYF. The chain employs TRBV5-1 and TRBJ2-3; 7 bases map to TRBD2. Trimming removed 0 bases from V and 2 bases from J; junction bases left unmatched: 3. This CDR3 spans 15 amino acids. CDR1 and CDR2 (germline): SGHRS, YFSETQ. Using reference TRBV5-1 and TRBJ2-3 for the parts outside the CDR3, the full variable domain is KAGVTQTPRYLIKTRGQQVTLSCSPISGHRSVSWYQQTPGQGLQFLFEYFSETQRNKGNFPGRFSGRQFSNSRSEMNVSTLELGDSALYLCASSLGGTNTDTQYFGPGTRLTVL.

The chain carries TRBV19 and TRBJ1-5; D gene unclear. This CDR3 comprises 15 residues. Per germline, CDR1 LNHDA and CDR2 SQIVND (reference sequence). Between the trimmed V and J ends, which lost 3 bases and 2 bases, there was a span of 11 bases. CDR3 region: CASSIGARGNQPQHF. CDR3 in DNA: TGTGCCAGTAGTATCGGAGCTCGGGGCAATCAGCCCCAGCATTTT. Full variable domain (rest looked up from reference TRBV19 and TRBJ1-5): DGGITQSPKYLFRKEGQNVTLSCEQNLNHDAMYWYRQDPGQGLRLIYYSQIVNDFQKGDIAEGYSVSREKKESFPLTVTSAQKNPTAFYLCASSIGARGNQPQHFGDGTRLSIL.

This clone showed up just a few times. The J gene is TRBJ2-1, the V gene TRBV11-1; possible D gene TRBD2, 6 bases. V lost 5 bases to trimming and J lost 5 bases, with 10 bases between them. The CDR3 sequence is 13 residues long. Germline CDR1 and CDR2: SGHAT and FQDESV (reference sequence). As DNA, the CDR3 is TGTGCCAGCAGCCCCGGGGGAGACAATGAGCAGTTCTTC. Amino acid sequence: CASSPGGDNEQFF. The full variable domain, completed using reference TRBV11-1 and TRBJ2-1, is EAEVAQSPRYKITEKSQAVAFWCDPISGHATLYWYRQILGQGPELLVQFQDESVVDDSQLPKDRFSAERLKGVDSTLKIQPAELGDSAMYLCASSPGGDNEQFFGPGTRLTVL.

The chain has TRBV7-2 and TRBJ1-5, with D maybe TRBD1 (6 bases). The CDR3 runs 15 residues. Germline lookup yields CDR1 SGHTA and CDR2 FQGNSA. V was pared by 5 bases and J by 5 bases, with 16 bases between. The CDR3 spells CASSARLGGDQPQHF. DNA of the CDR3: TGTGCCAGCAGCGCCAGATTAGGGGGGGATCAGCCCCAGCATTTT.

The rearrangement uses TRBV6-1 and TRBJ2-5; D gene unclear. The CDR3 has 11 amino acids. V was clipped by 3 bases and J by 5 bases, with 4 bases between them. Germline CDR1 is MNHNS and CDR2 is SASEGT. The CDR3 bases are TGTGCCAGCAGTGACAGGGAGACCCAGTACTTC. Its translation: CASSDRETQYF.

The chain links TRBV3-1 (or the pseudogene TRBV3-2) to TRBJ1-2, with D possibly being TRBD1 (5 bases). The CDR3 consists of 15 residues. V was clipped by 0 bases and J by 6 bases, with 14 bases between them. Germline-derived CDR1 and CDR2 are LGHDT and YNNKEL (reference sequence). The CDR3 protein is CASSQEPGQGHGYTF. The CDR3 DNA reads TGTGCCAGCAGCCAAGAGCCTGGCCAGGGCCATGGCTACACCTTC.

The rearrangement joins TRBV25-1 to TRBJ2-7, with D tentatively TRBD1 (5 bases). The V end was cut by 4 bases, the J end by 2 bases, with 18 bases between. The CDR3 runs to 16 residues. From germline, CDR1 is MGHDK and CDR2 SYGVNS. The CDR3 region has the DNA TGTGCCAGCAGTGGCCGACAGAAAGGGAAGGCCTACGAGCAGTACTTC. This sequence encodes CASSGRQKGKAYEQYF.

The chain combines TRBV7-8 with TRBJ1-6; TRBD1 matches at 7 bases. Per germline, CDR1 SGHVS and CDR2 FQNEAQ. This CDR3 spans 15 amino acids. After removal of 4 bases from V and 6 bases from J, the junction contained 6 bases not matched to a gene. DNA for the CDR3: TGTGCCAGCAGCTCCTCGGACAGGCGTAATTCACCCCTCCACTTT. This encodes CASSSSDRRNSPLHF.

CDR3 coding DNA: TGCAGCGTTGAAGGACAGGGGAACACTGAAGCTTTCTTT. Amino acid sequence: CSVEGQGNTEAFF. V gene TRBV29-1 combines with J gene TRBJ1-1, with TRBD1 matching 7 bases. The V gene end was trimmed by 1 base and the J gene end by 1 base; junction bases not matched to a gene: 0. The germline V gene encodes CDR1 SQVTM and CDR2 ANQGSEA. The CDR3 has 13 residues.

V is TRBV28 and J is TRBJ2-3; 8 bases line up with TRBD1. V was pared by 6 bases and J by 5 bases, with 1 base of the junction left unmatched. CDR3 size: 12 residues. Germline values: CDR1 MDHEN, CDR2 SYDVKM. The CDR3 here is CASRDRGDTQYF. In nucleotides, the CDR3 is TGTGCCAGCAGAGACAGGGGAGATACGCAGTATTTT.

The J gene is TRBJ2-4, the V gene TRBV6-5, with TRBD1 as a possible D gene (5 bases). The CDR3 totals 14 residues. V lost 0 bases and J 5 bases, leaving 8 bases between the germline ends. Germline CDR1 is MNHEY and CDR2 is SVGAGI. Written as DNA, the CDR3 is TGTGCCAGCAGTTACTCGATAGGGGAAAACATTCAGTACTTC. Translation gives CASSYSIGENIQYF.

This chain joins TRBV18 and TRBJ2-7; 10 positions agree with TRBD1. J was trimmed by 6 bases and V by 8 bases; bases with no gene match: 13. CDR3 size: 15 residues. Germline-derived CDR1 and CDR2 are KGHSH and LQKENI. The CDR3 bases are TGTGCCAGCACGGCAACCGGGACAGGGGCCCCCGAGCAGTACTTC. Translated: CASTATGTGAPEQYF. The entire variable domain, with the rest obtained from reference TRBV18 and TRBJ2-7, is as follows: NAGVMQNPRHLVRRRGQEARLRCSPMKGHSHVYWYRQLPEEGLKFMVYLQKENIIDESGMPKERFSAEFPKEGPSILRIQQVVRGDSAAYFCASTATGTGAPEQYFGPGTRLTVT.

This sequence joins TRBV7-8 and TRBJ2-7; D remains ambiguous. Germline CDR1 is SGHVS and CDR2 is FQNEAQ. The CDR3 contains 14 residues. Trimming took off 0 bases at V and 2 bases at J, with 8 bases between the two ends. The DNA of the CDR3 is TGTGCCAGCAGCTTAGCTTTAGCTACCTACGAGCAGTACTTC. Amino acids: CASSLALATYEQYF.

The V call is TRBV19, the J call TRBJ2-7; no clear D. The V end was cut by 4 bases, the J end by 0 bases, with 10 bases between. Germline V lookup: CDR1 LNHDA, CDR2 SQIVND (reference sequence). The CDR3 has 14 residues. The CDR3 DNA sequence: TGTGCCAGTAGTACCACGAGGAGCTCCTACGAGCAGTACTTC. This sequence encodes CASSTTRSSYEQYF.

Here the CDR3 DNA reads TGTGCCAGCAAAACCCCGTGGAGGACTTCCTACGAGCAGTACTTC. Amino acid sequence: CASKTPWRTSYEQYF. The V and J genes are TRBV5-8 and TRBJ2-7, with a possible D match to TRBD2 (5 bases). Trimming left V 6 bases short and J 1 base short, with 17 bases between. Germline lookup yields CDR1 SGHTS and CDR2 YDEGEE. CDR3 length equals 15 residues. The whole variable domain, filled in from reference TRBV5-8 and TRBJ2-7, reads EAGVTQSPTHLIKTRGQQATLRCSPISGHTSVYWYQQALGLGLQFLLWYDEGEERNRGNFPPRFSGRQFPNYSSELNVNALELEDSALYLCASKTPWRTSYEQYFGPGTRLTVT.

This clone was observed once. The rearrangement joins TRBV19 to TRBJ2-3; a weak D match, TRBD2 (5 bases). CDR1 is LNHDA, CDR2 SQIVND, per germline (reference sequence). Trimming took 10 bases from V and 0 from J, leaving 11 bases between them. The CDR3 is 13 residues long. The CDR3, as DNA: TGTGCCACGCGGTGGACTAGCACAGATACGCAGTATTTT. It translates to CATRWTSTDTQYF.

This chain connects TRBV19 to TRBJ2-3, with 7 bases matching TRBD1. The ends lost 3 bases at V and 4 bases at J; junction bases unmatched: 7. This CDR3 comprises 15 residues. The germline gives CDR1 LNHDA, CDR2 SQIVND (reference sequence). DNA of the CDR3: TGTGCCAGTAGTATCAGGACAGGATCCGCAGATACGCAGTATTTT. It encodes CASSIRTGSADTQYF.

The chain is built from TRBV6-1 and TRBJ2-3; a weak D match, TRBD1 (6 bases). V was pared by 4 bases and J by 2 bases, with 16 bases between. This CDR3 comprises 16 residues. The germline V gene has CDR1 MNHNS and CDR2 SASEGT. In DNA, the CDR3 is TGTGCCAGCAGTGCCGCCCGGGACACCCACACAGATACGCAGTATTTT. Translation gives CASSAARDTHTDTQYF.

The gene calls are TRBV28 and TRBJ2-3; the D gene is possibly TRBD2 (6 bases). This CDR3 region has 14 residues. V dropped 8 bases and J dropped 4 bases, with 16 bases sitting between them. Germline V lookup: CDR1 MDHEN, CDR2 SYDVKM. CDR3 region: CASVRGGPPDTQYF. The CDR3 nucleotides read TGTGCCAGCGTTCGAGGAGGGCCCCCAGATACGCAGTATTTT.

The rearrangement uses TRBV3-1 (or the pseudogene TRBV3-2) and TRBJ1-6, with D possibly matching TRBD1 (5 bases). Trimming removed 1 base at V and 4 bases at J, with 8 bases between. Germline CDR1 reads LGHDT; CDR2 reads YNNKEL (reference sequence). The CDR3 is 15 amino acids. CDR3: CASSQAGQYNSPLHF. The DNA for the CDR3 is TGTGCCAGCAGCCAAGCAGGGCAATATAATTCACCCCTCCACTTT.

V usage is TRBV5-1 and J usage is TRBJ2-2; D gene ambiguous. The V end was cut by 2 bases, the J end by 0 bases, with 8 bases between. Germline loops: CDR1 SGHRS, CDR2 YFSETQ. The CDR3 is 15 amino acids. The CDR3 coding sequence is TGCGCCAGCAGCTTTGAGCACGCGAACACCGGGGAGCTGTTTTTT. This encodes CASSFEHANTGELFF. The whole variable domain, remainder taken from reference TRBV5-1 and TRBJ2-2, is KAGVTQTPRYLIKTRGQQVTLSCSPISGHRSVSWYQQTPGQGLQFLFEYFSETQRNKGNFPGRFSGRQFSNSRSEMNVSTLELGDSALYLCASSFEHANTGELFFGEGSRLTVL.

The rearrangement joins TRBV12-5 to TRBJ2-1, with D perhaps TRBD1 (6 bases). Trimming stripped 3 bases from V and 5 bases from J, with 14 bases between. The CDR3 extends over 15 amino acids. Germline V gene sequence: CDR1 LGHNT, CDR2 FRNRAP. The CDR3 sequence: CASGFLTGLDNEQFF. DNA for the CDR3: TGTGCTAGTGGTTTCCTAACAGGGTTGGACAATGAGCAGTTCTTC.